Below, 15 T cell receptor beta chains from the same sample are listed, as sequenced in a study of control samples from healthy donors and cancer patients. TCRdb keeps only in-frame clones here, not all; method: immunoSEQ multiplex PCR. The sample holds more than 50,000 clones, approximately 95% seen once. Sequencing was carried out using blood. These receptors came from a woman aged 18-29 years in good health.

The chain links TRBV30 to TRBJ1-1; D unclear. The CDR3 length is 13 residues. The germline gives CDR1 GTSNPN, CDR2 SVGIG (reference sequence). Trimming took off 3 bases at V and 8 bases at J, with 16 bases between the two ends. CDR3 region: CAWRRVKGIEAFF. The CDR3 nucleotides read TGTGCCTGGAGGAGGGTGAAAGGGATAGAAGCTTTCTTT.

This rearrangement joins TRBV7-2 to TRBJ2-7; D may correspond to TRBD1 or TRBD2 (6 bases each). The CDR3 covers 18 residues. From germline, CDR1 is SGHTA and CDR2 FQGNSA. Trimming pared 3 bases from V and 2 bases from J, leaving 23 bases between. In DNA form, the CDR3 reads TGTGCCAGCAGCTTGGGCGCACGGGGGCTTCCTCTCGCCTACGAGCAGTACTTC. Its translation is CASSLGARGLPLAYEQYF. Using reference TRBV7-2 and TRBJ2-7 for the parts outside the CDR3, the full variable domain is GAGVSQSPSNKVTEKGKDVELRCDPISGHTALYWYRQSLGQGLEFLIYFQGNSAPDKSGLPSDRFSAERTGGSVSTLTIQRTQQEDSAVYLCASSLGARGLPLAYEQYFGPGTRLTVT.

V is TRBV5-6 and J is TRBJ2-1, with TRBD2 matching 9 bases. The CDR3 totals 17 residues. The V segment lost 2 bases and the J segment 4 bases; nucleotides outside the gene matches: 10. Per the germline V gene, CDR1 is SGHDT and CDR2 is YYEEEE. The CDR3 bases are TGTGCCAGCAGCTTAGCAGCGGGGGGCCCCGTATACAATGAGCAGTTCTTC. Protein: CASSLAAGGPVYNEQFF.

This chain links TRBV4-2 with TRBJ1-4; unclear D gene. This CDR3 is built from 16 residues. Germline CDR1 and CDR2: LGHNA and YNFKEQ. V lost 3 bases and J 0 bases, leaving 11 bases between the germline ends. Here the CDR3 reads CASSQGQSATNEKLFF. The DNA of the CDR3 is TGTGCCAGCAGCCAGGGCCAGTCTGCAACTAATGAAAAACTGTTTTTT.

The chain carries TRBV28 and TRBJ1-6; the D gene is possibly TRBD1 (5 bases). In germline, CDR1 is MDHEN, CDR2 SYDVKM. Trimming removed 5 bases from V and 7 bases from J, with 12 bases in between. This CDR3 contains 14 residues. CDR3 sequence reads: CASSRQGLNSPLHF. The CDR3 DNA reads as TGTGCCAGCAGTCGGCAGGGACTAAATTCACCCCTCCACTTT. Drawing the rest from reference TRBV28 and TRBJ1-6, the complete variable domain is DVKVTQSSRYLVKRTGEKVFLECVQDMDHENMFWYRQDPGLGLRLIYFSYDVKMKEKGDIPEGYSVSREKKERFSLILESASTNQTSMYLCASSRQGLNSPLHFGNGTRLTVT.

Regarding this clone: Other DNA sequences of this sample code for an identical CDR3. In DNA form, the CDR3 reads TGTGCCAGCAGTTTAGGGTACGAGCAGTACTTC. It is translated as CASSLGYEQYF. The chain recombines TRBV27 with TRBJ2-7; no definite D call. Germline V gene data show CDR1 as MNHEY and CDR2 as SMNVEV (reference sequence). This CDR3 region has 11 residues. V gave up 2 bases and J gave up 4 bases, with 3 bases separating them.

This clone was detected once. The CDR3 DNA follows: TGTGCCAGCAGTTTAGGCAGGGCGAGTACTGAAGCTTTCTTT. Protein: CASSLGRASTEAFF. The rearrangement joins TRBV27 to TRBJ1-1; possibly TRBD1 for D (5 bases). Trimming took 2 bases from V and 5 from J, leaving 12 bases between them. Germline V gene lookup returns CDR1 MNHEY and CDR2 SMNVEV (reference sequence). The CDR3 sequence is 14 residues long.

For the CDR3, the DNA is TGTGCCTGGAGGATGGCAGGGGATAAGGAAAATGAGCAGTTCTTC. It encodes CAWRMAGDKENEQFF. This sequence joins TRBV30 and TRBJ2-1; D is perhaps TRBD1 (6 bases). CDR1 and CDR2 from the germline V gene are GTSNPN and SVGIG (reference sequence). The CDR3 sequence is 15 residues long. V was trimmed by 3 bases and J by 7 bases, leaving 19 bases between them.

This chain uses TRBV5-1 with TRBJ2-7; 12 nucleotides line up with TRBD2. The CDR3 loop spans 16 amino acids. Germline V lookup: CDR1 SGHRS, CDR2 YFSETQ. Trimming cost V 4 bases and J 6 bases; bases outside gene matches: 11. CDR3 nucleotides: TGCGCCAGCAGCCAGACTAGCGGGGGTCCTCTCCTCGAGCAGTACTTC. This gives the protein CASSQTSGGPLLEQYF. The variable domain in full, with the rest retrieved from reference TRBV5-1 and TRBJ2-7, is KAGVTQTPRYLIKTRGQQVTLSCSPISGHRSVSWYQQTPGQGLQFLFEYFSETQRNKGNFPGRFSGRQFSNSRSEMNVSTLELGDSALYLCASSQTSGGPLLEQYFGPGTRLTVT.

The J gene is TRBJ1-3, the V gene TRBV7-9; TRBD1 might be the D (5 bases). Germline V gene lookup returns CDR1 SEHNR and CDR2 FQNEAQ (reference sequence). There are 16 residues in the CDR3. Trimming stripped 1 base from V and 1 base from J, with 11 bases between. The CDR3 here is CASSLGQGVSGNTIYF. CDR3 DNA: TGTGCCAGCAGCTTAGGGCAGGGAGTTTCTGGAAACACCATATATTTT.

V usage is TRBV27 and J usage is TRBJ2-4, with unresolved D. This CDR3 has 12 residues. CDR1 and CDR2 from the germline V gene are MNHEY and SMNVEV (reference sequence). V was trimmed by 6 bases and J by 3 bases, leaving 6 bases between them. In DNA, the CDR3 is TGTGCCAGCAGGGGGATCAAAAACATTCAGTACTTC. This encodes CASRGIKNIQYF.

The CDR3 protein is CASGTANEQFF. The CDR3, as DNA: TGTGCCAGTGGAACGGCCAATGAGCAGTTCTTC. This sequence joins TRBV19 and TRBJ2-1, with D unresolved. CDR3 length: 11 amino acids. Germline V CDR1 and CDR2: LNHDA, SQIVND (reference sequence). V gave up 8 bases and J gave up 6 bases, with 8 bases separating them.

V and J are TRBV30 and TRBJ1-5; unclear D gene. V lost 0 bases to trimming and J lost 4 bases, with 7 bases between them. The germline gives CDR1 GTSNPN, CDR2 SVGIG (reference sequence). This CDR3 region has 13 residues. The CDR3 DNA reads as TGTGCCTGGAGTGTAATGGGGAATCAGCCCCAGCATTTT. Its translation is CAWSVMGNQPQHF.

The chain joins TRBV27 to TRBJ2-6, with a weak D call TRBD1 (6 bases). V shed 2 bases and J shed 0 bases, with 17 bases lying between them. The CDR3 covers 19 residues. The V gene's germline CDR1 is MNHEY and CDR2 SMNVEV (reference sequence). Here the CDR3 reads CASSLGQSPWVSGANVLTF. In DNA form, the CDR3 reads TGTGCCAGCAGTTTAGGACAGTCTCCCTGGGTCTCTGGGGCCAACGTCCTGACTTTC.

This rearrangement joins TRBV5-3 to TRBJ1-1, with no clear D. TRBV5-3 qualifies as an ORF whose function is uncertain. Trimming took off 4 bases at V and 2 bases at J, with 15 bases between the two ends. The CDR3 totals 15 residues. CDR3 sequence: CARSQPRELNTEAFF. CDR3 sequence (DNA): TGTGCCAGAAGCCAACCAAGGGAATTAAACACTGAAGCTTTCTTT.